The T cell receptor (beta chain) described here comes from a study of CD8 T cells in ankylosing spondylitis (dated by TCRdb to about 2017). Describing the broader study: To find TCR variants linked to disease, the study profiled T cell receptor beta repertoires in ankylosing spondylitis patients and healthy donors. In total, the full study cohort was made up of some 100 healthy donors and 25 to 30 ankylosing spondylitis patients. Peripheral blood was sampled, and synovial fluid was additionally collected from ankylosing spondylitis patients.

Sequencing was carried out with an Illumina HiSeq 2500. TCR beta libraries were prepared by quantitative 5'-RACE with molecular barcodes. In the authors' own workflow: A new computational method based on a probabilistic model of VDJ rearrangement was used to identify disease-linked TCR variants. The public sequencing data were trimmed at Q25 with fastp and processed into clonotypes with MiXCR by TCRdb, which kept only in-frame beta chains. A single entry per CDR3 protein holds the most common genes and DNA from its merged rows. TCRdb, not the original authors, processed these V and J calls. A total of 350,000 to 400,000 distinct CDR3 sequences appear in this sample, 20% to 25% of them only once. The ten biggest clones cover roughly 13% of the sample. Details on this clonotype: Its antigen is unknown. The sample holds no much larger clone one base away, and base qualities are not on file.

General conclusions and limits of the study: The disease-linked clones had a CD8+ phenotype and were found at relatively low frequencies in peripheral blood. The disease-linked clones were reported as significantly enriched in matched synovial fluid samples from ankylosing spondylitis patients. A TCR beta motif made up of several highly homologous amino acid variants appeared to be characteristic of blood from ankylosing spondylitis patients. Some motif variants were previously reported in synovial fluid and blood of reactive arthritis patients, suggesting common disease-initiation mechanisms.

Sequences SQVTM (CDR1) and ANQGSEA (CDR2) are obtained from the germline V gene. The CDR3 numbers 13 residues from cysteine through phenylalanine. The read is trimmed to its CDR3 DNA, 39 bases read in frame from base 1. V is reduced by 5 bases and J by 5 bases, leaving a spacing of 15 bases between them. The sequenced sample was blood, either unsorted or a sorted T cell fraction (not recorded which). The sequence links TRBV29-1 to TRBJ2-5; D gene: possibly TRBD1, on 7 matching bases. The clonotype comes from a male donor with ankylosing spondylitis or in good health (not recorded which). The CDR3 amino acid sequence is: CSVRRGRWETQYF. The nucleotide sequence reads TGCAGCGTTCGCAGGGGGAGGTGGGAGACCCAGTACTTC.